This note documents a single T cell receptor beta chain sequence. The CDR3 loop spans 13 amino acids. CDR1 is MNHEY, CDR2 SMNVEV, per germline (reference sequence). Trimming shortened V by 3 bases and J by 4 bases, and 8 bases separated the two germline ends. In the study's own analysis: Reference gene primers were amplified, and this amplification served to estimate nucleated cell counts. Some clones are missing from TCRdb's copy, which holds only in-frame ones; the method was immunoSEQ multiplex PCR. V, J and clone size are those of that table, while D and trimming were read from the DNA. The sample yields about 130,000 clones, around 83% seen once. The data derive from a study of blood T cell repertoires in COVID-19. The overall study: The United States, Italy and Spain supplied acute and convalescent COVID-19 samples. Sources were T cells, B-cell-depleted T cells, or PBMCs; the material itself was cDNA or gDNA.

What was sequenced was peripheral blood. The rearrangement joins TRBV27 to TRBJ2-3; D may be TRBD2 (5 bases). The receptor comes from a man in his sixties with acute or convalescent COVID-19. CDR3 DNA: TGTGCCAGCAGTTTTAGCGACCCAGATACGCAGTATTTT. Its translation is CASSFSDPDTQYF.